The 18 T cell receptor beta chains in this list originate from one sample, sequenced in a study of blood T cell repertoires in COVID-19. Profiled with immunoSEQ multiplex PCR; TCRdb holds only in-frame clones, not every one. The sample contains 250,000 to 350,000 clones, about 89% of which appear only once. Sequencing input: peripheral blood. These receptor sequences come from a woman in her sixties or seventies with acute or convalescent COVID-19.

This chain connects TRBV4-3 to TRBJ2-1; 8 nucleotides align to TRBD2. CDR1 is LGHNA and CDR2 is YSLEER in the germline V gene. V was pared by 1 base and J by 4 bases, with 3 bases of the junction left unmatched. CDR3 length equals 15 residues. Here the CDR3 DNA reads TGCGCCAGCAGCCAAGCTGCGGGGGGATACAATGAGCAGTTCTTC. This codes for CASSQAAGGYNEQFF.

This clone was recorded only once. The chain uses TRBV6-2 or TRBV6-3 and TRBJ2-2, with a tentative D call TRBD2 (6 bases). The CDR3 has 14 amino acids. Trimming shortened V by 2 bases and J by 6 bases, and 10 bases separated the two germline ends. Looked up from germline, CDR1 is MNHEY and CDR2 is SVGEGT. In nucleotides, the CDR3 is TGTGCCAGCAGTTACAAGTGGGGGGCCGGGGAGCTGTTTTTT. This sequence encodes CASSYKWGAGELFF.

The J gene is TRBJ1-6, the V gene TRBV28, with D hard to call. Germline values: CDR1 MDHEN, CDR2 SYDVKM. The germline V and J ends were trimmed by 5 bases and 7 bases, with 3 bases remaining between them. CDR3 length: 11 amino acids. In DNA, the CDR3 is TGTGCCAGCAGTCTAAATTCACCCCTCCACTTT. It encodes CASSLNSPLHF.

This clone showed up just a few times. The V and J genes are TRBV4-2 and TRBJ2-7, with a possible D match to TRBD1 (6 bases). In germline, CDR1 is LGHNA, CDR2 YNFKEQ. The CDR3 extends over 15 amino acids. The V gene lost 0 bases and the J gene lost 6 bases, with 15 bases spanning the gap. As DNA, the CDR3 is TGTGCCAGCAGCCAAGAAACAGGGTTATCGGGCGAGCAGTACTTC. Protein product: CASSQETGLSGEQYF.

The chain couples TRBV19 to TRBJ1-5; possible D gene TRBD1, 5 bases. The CDR3 consists of 14 residues. In germline, CDR1 is LNHDA, CDR2 SQIVND (reference sequence). The V gene lost 1 base and the J gene lost 7 bases, with 11 bases spanning the gap. In DNA, the CDR3 is TGTGCCAGTAGTATAGTCAGGGAAGGGCAGCCCCAGCATTTT. Amino acid sequence: CASSIVREGQPQHF.

The chain has TRBV27 and TRBJ2-2; TRBD2 agrees at 8 bases. The ends lost 3 bases at V and 4 bases at J; junction bases unmatched: 7. The CDR3 is 16 residues long. Germline V lookup: CDR1 MNHEY, CDR2 SMNVEV (reference sequence). The CDR3 is CASSLAAGRVTGELFF. The CDR3 coding sequence is TGTGCCAGCAGTTTGGCAGCCGGGAGGGTCACCGGGGAGCTGTTTTTT.

The V call is TRBV27, the J call TRBJ1-2, with TRBD1 identical over 8 bases. J gave up 7 bases and V 4 bases, and 8 bases lay outside the gene matches. The CDR3 is 14 amino acids. In germline, CDR1 is MNHEY, CDR2 SMNVEV (reference sequence). The CDR3 region has the DNA TGTGCCAGCAGTTCCCTCTGGACAGGGTTTGGCTACACCTTC. Its protein product is CASSSLWTGFGYTF.

V usage is TRBV4-3 and J usage is TRBJ2-3, with unresolved D. Germline CDR1 LGHNA, CDR2 YSLEER. The germline V and J ends were trimmed by 0 bases and 6 bases, with 7 bases remaining between them. The CDR3 covers 13 residues. The CDR3 protein is CASSQEWRDTQYF. The CDR3 DNA reads TGCGCCAGCAGCCAAGAATGGCGGGATACGCAGTATTTT.

The chain carries TRBV7-6 and TRBJ2-7; D perhaps matches TRBD2 (5 bases). The germline CDR1 and CDR2 sequences are SGHVS and FNYEAQ. V was pared by 5 bases and J by 3 bases, with 20 bases between. This CDR3 has 16 amino acids. CDR3 sequence (DNA): TGTGCCAGCAGCCCGGCGATCAGATCGAGGGTCTACGAGCAGTACTTC. Its protein is CASSPAIRSRVYEQYF.

This chain links TRBV5-4 with TRBJ2-4; 10 bases agree with TRBD1. V dropped 1 base and J dropped 6; count of bases not matched to a gene: 4. CDR3 size: 15 residues. Germline CDR1 and CDR2: SGHNT and YYREEE (reference sequence). CDR3 in DNA: TGTGCCAGCAGCTTGTCCGGGGACAGGGGAAACATTCAGTACTTC. This translates into CASSLSGDRGNIQYF.

V is TRBV3-1 (or the pseudogene TRBV3-2) and J is TRBJ1-5; TRBD1 matches at 7 bases. CDR1 and CDR2 from the germline V gene are LGHDT and YNNKEL (reference sequence). This CDR3 comprises 17 residues. Unmatched junction bases numbered 12, after V lost 4 bases and J lost 3 bases. The chain's CDR3 is CASSRWTGLALNQPQHF. As DNA, the CDR3 is TGTGCCAGCAGCCGCTGGACAGGTTTGGCCCTCAATCAGCCCCAGCATTTT.

The chain combines TRBV28 with TRBJ1-6, with 7 bases lining up with TRBD1. The CDR3 sequence is 14 residues long. Looked up from germline, CDR1 is MDHEN and CDR2 is SYDVKM. The CDR3 DNA reads TGTGCTGTACAGGGGTTGAAAGTGAATTCACCCCTCCACTTT. Its translation: CAVQGLKVNSPLHF.

This clone was found once. The rearrangement joins TRBV6-6 to TRBJ1-2; TRBD1 matches 10 bases. The CDR3 has 16 residues. Germline V CDR1 and CDR2: MNHNY, SVGAGI (reference sequence). V lost 8 bases to trimming and J lost 8 bases; unmatched junction nucleotides: 17. As DNA, the CDR3 is TGTGCCAGCGCTTACTCCGGGACAGGGGACATGGGAGGCTACACCTTC. As protein: CASAYSGTGDMGGYTF.

This chain uses TRBV24-1 with TRBJ1-1; D is uncertain. The germline V and J ends were trimmed by 2 bases and 7 bases, with 13 bases remaining between them. The CDR3 spans 14 residues. The germline V gene has CDR1 KGHDR and CDR2 SFDVKD. CDR3 amino acids: CATSDSSRVNEAFF. CDR3 bases: TGTGCCACCAGTGATTCGAGTCGGGTCAATGAAGCTTTCTTT.

The gene calls are TRBV19 and TRBJ1-1; unclear D gene. The V end lost 7 bases, the J end lost 0 bases, and 12 bases lay between the germline ends. This CDR3 has 14 residues. Germline CDR1 LNHDA, CDR2 SQIVND (reference sequence). In nucleotides, the CDR3 is TGTGCCAGTACCGTTGCGATAGTGAACACTGAAGCTTTCTTT. It codes for CASTVAIVNTEAFF. Full variable domain (rest looked up from reference TRBV19 and TRBJ1-1): DGGITQSPKYLFRKEGQNVTLSCEQNLNHDAMYWYRQDPGQGLRLIYYSQIVNDFQKGDIAEGYSVSREKKESFPLTVTSAQKNPTAFYLCASTVAIVNTEAFFGQGTRLTVV.

The chain has TRBV19 and TRBJ2-3; TRBD2 agrees at 10 bases. Per the germline V gene, CDR1 is LNHDA and CDR2 is SQIVND (reference sequence). The trim removed 1 base at V and 0 bases at J, leaving 4 bases unmatched. This CDR3 has 17 amino acids. This CDR3 reads CASSIGTSGHSTDTQYF. CDR3 sequence (DNA): TGTGCCAGTAGTATAGGGACTAGCGGACATAGCACAGATACGCAGTATTTT.

The chain employs TRBV19 and TRBJ2-4; D gene ambiguous. Trimming removed 7 bases at V and 8 bases at J, with 9 bases between. Germline assignment: CDR1 LNHDA and CDR2 SQIVND (reference sequence). The CDR3 runs 11 residues. For the CDR3, the DNA is TGTGCCAGTAACAGTTATGACATTCAGTACTTC. Encoded protein: CASNSYDIQYF.

The chain recombines TRBV6-5 with TRBJ2-3, with 7 nucleotides matching TRBD2. Per the germline V gene, CDR1 is MNHEY and CDR2 is SVGAGI. J lost 3 bases, V lost 4 bases, and 7 bases had no gene match. The CDR3 is 15 amino acids. CDR3 protein: CASSSPGEGTDTQYF. CDR3 nucleotides: TGTGCCAGCAGTTCTCCGGGGGAGGGAACAGATACGCAGTATTTT.